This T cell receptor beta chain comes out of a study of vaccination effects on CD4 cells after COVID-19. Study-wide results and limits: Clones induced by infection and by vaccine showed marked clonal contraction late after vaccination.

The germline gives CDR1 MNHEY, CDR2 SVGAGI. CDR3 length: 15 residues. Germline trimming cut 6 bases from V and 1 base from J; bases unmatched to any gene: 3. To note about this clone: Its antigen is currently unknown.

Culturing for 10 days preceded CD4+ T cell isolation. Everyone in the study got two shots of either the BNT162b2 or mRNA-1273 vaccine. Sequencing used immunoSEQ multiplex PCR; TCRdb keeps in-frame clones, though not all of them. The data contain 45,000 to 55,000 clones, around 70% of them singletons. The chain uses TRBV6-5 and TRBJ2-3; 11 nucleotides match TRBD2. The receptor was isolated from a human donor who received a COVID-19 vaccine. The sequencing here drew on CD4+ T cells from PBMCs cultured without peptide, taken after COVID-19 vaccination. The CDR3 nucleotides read TGTGCCAGCAGCTTGGGACTAGCGGGCACAGATACGCAGTATTTT. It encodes CASSLGLAGTDTQYF.